The 30 T cell receptor beta chains below were found in one sample sequenced in a study of T-cell memory formation after mild COVID-19. A single record per CDR3 protein comes from TCRdb applying MiXCR to the 5' RACE reads. The repertoire holds some 290,000 distinct CDR3 sequences, with 15% to 20% as singletons. What was sequenced was PBMCs or a T cell subset sorted from them (not recorded which). The receptor source for this set is a man aged 18 to 30 who had mild COVID-19 (a few samples of this study predate the infection). Cell type and time point are not known.

The table lists this clonotype with a few counts. This chain links TRBV5-1 with TRBJ1-1; 8 bases fit TRBD1. The CDR3 runs to 15 residues. Trimming at V came to 2 bases and at J to 5 bases, leaving 8 bases not matched to a gene. Germline CDR1 reads SGHRS; CDR2 reads YFSETQ. CDR3: CASSFRPGGSTEAFF. The CDR3 nucleotides are TGCGCCAGCAGCTTCCGCCCAGGGGGCTCAACTGAAGCTTTCTTT.

This clonotype was counted between two and nine times. This rearrangement joins TRBV3-1 to TRBJ2-1; D may match TRBD1 or TRBD2 (6 bases each). CDR3 size: 12 residues. V lost 3 bases and J lost 14, with 14 bases in between. Germline values: CDR1 LGHDT, CDR2 YNNKEL (reference sequence). DNA for the CDR3: TGTGCCAGCAGCCATAAGGGGGGCATGGAGTTCTTC. It specifies CASSHKGGMEFF.

This clonotype was counted between two and nine times. The rearrangement uses TRBV7-9 and TRBJ2-7; 8 bases map to TRBD1. CDR3 length: 14 amino acids. Germline loops: CDR1 SEHNR, CDR2 FQNEAQ (reference sequence). With V trimmed by 4 bases and J by 7 bases, 9 bases remained unmatched. CDR3 sequence reads: CASSSWTGLMEQYF. The CDR3 region has the DNA TGTGCCAGCAGCTCCTGGACAGGGCTTATGGAGCAGTACTTC.

The chain couples TRBV4-3 to TRBJ1-3; the match to TRBD1 covers 7 bases. The CDR3 contains 17 residues. Trimming took 2 bases from V and 0 from J; bases not matched to a gene: 7. The germline CDR1 and CDR2 sequences are LGHNA and YSLEER. The CDR3 DNA is TGCGCCAGCAGCCAAAATTCGGGACAGTACTCTGGAAACACCATATATTTT. Protein sequence: CASSQNSGQYSGNTIYF.

V and J are TRBV6-5 and TRBJ1-3; maybe TRBD1 (5 bases). Between the trimmed V and J ends, which lost 6 bases and 4 bases, there was a span of 13 bases. Per germline, CDR1 MNHEY and CDR2 SVGAGI. CDR3 size: 14 residues. The CDR3 DNA reads as TGTGCCAGCAGCCCGAGGGGCAGGGGAAACACCATATATTTT. Encoded protein: CASSPRGRGNTIYF.

The chain carries TRBV10-2 and TRBJ2-3, with a tentative D call TRBD1 (6 bases). CDR1 is WSHSY, CDR2 SAAADI, per germline. Trimming took off 7 bases at V and 4 bases at J, with 12 bases between the two ends. The CDR3 has 13 amino acids. CDR3 DNA sequence: TGCGCCAGCAAGGGGGTGGCGGCAGATACGCAGTATTTT. It encodes CASKGVAADTQYF.

This clonotype was counted between two and nine times. V gene TRBV30 combines with J gene TRBJ2-5, with unresolved D. The germline V gene has CDR1 GTSNPN and CDR2 SVGIG (reference sequence). With 4 bases removed from V and 5 bases from J, the gap between germline ends came to 14 bases. The CDR3 totals 13 residues. The CDR3 DNA reads TGTGCCTGGATGGTACGGTCGGGCGAGACCCAGTACTTC. This sequence encodes CAWMVRSGETQYF.

The chain recombines TRBV2 with TRBJ2-1; D may be TRBD1 (6 bases). Trimming cost V 7 bases and J 12 bases, with 16 bases left between them. CDR3 size: 12 residues. Germline lookup yields CDR1 SNHLY and CDR2 FYNNEI. The CDR3 reads CASMTGRIGQFF. CDR3 coding DNA: TGTGCCAGCATGACAGGCCGTATTGGGCAGTTCTTC.

The chain has TRBV4-3 and TRBJ2-7; 7 positions agree with TRBD2. The CDR3 loop spans 18 amino acids. The ends lost 3 bases at V and 1 base at J; junction bases unmatched: 15. Germline CDR1 LGHNA, CDR2 YSLEER. This CDR3 is CASSQGRSKRGLSYEQYF. The CDR3 DNA reads as TGCGCCAGCAGCCAGGGTCGGTCGAAGCGGGGCCTTTCCTACGAGCAGTACTTC.

This clonotype was detected many times. The rearrangement joins TRBV12-3 or TRBV12-4 to TRBJ2-7, with D possibly being TRBD1 (6 bases). V lost 3 bases and J 2 bases, leaving 14 bases between the germline ends. The CDR3 consists of 15 residues. CDR3 amino acids: CASSFRAGEPYEQYF. The CDR3 nucleotides are TGTGCCAGCAGTTTTAGGGCAGGGGAACCCTACGAGCAGTACTTC.

The gene calls are TRBV20-1 and TRBJ2-7; 10 positions match TRBD2. Losses at the gene ends were 2 bases for V and 5 bases for J; bases not matched to a gene: 6. Germline values: CDR1 DFQATT, CDR2 SNEGSKA (reference sequence). The CDR3 length is 14 residues. CDR3 bases: TGCAGTGCTAGACGTAGCGGGAGGTCACACGAGCAGTACTTC. Encoded protein: CSARRSGRSHEQYF.

The gene calls are TRBV6-6 and TRBJ1-4; maybe TRBD1 (5 bases). V lost 6 bases and J 4 bases, leaving 15 bases between the germline ends. CDR3 length: 15 residues. Looked up from germline, CDR1 is MNHNY and CDR2 is SVGAGI (reference sequence). The CDR3 DNA reads as TGTGCCAGCAGACATACGGGACGGATTAATGAAAAACTGTTTTTT. This sequence encodes CASRHTGRINEKLFF.

The genes are TRBV6-2 or TRBV6-3 and TRBJ2-7, with 9 bases that match TRBD1. The V and J ends lost 4 bases and 6 bases, in that order; junction bases with no gene match: 13. Germline lookup yields CDR1 MNHEY and CDR2 SVGEGT. The CDR3 is 16 amino acids. The CDR3, as DNA: TGTGCCAGCAGTTCCAATGCCGGGACAGGGTCGGTCGAGCAGTACTTC. Protein sequence: CASSSNAGTGSVEQYF.

The chain combines TRBV27 with TRBJ2-5, with 7 nucleotides matching TRBD2. There are 16 residues in the CDR3. V lost 4 bases, J lost 3 bases, and 11 bases stayed unmatched. Germline V gene data show CDR1 as MNHEY and CDR2 as SMNVEV (reference sequence). Written as DNA, the CDR3 is TGTGCCAGCAGTTCCTTCTCGGGAGGACCTAAAGAGACCCAGTACTTC. Translated, it gives CASSSFSGGPKETQYF.

This clonotype was counted many times. V usage is TRBV27 and J usage is TRBJ2-3; the D gene is possibly TRBD2 (6 bases). The germline V gene encodes CDR1 MNHEY and CDR2 SMNVEV (reference sequence). The CDR3 totals 15 residues. V was cut by 6 bases and J by 0 bases, with 13 bases left in between. The CDR3 sequence is CASRPLALSTDTQYF. The CDR3 bases are TGTGCCAGCAGGCCGCTAGCGTTAAGCACAGATACGCAGTATTTT.

There are many counts of this clonotype. The chain carries TRBV7-3 and TRBJ2-1, with a tentative D call TRBD2 (6 bases). The CDR3 is 9 amino acids. Per the germline V gene, CDR1 is SGHTA and CDR2 is FQGTGA. Trimming removed 11 bases at V and 10 bases at J, with 9 bases between. The CDR3 sequence: CAPAGEQFF. Here the CDR3 DNA reads TGTGCCCCTGCGGGGGAGCAGTTCTTC.

CDR3 amino acids: CASSFRGTSAQETQYF. The CDR3, as DNA: TGCGCCAGCAGCTTTAGGGGGACTAGTGCACAAGAGACCCAGTACTTC. The chain carries TRBV5-1 and TRBJ2-5, with 8 bases that match TRBD2. Germline-derived CDR1 and CDR2 are SGHRS and YFSETQ. Germline trimming cut 2 bases from V and 2 bases from J; bases unmatched to any gene: 8. The CDR3 is made up of 16 amino acids.

This clonotype was seen a few times. This chain uses TRBV4-2 with TRBJ2-3, with D unresolved. Trimming stripped 3 bases from V and 6 bases from J, with 7 bases between. CDR3 length: 12 residues. Germline V gene data show CDR1 as LGHNA and CDR2 as YNFKEQ. CDR3 region: CASSHPPDTQYF. For the CDR3, the DNA is TGTGCCAGCAGCCACCCCCCGGATACGCAGTATTTT.

This clonotype appeared a few times. CDR3 protein: CASSSRTGHQFF. As DNA, the CDR3 is TGTGCCAGCAGCTCCCGGACAGGGCACCAGTTCTTC. The chain combines TRBV7-2 with TRBJ2-1, with 8 bases that match TRBD1. Per germline, CDR1 SGHTA and CDR2 FQGNSA. CDR3 size: 12 residues. The junction had 6 bases not matched to a gene; V was cut back by 4 bases and J by 13 bases.

J is TRBJ1-3 and V is TRBV21-1; TRBD1 reflects the table's D call only, with no check against the DNA. TRBV21-1 represents a pseudogene. The CDR3 is 14 amino acids. The CDR3 sequence is CASSTRTGGNTIYF. For the CDR3, the DNA is TGTGCCAGCAGCACCCGGACAGGGGGAAACACCATATATTTT.

This clonotype showed up just a few times. The rearrangement links TRBV20-1 to TRBJ1-2; 7 nucleotides match TRBD1. V gave up 0 bases and J gave up 7 bases; unmatched junction bases: 5. The germline CDR1 and CDR2 sequences are DFQATT and SNEGSKA (reference sequence). The CDR3 consists of 13 residues. The CDR3 here is CSAREGQVGGYTF. CDR3 nucleotides: TGCAGTGCTAGAGAAGGACAGGTTGGTGGCTACACCTTC.

This clonotype showed up just a few times. The V call is TRBV9, the J call TRBJ2-5; 11 nucleotides agree with TRBD2. CDR3 length: 16 residues. Germline CDR1 SGDLS, CDR2 YYNGEE. The ends lost 4 bases at V and 0 bases at J; junction bases unmatched: 5. The CDR3 spells CASSSTSGGYQETQYF. The DNA for the CDR3 is TGTGCCAGCAGCTCAACTAGCGGGGGATACCAAGAGACCCAGTACTTC.

The CDR3, as DNA: TGTGCCAGCAGCTTCTTGTTCGAAGGGGAGCTGTTTTTT. This gives the protein CASSFLFEGELFF. The rearrangement joins TRBV7-2 to TRBJ2-2; D unclear. V shed 3 bases and J shed 8 bases, with 10 bases lying between them. The CDR3 runs to 13 residues. CDR1 SGHTA and CDR2 FQGNSA come from the germline V gene.

This clonotype was detected only a few times. J is TRBJ1-1 and V is TRBV4-3, with TRBD1 as a possible D gene (5 bases). Trimming removed 1 base at V and 0 bases at J, with 15 bases between. The CDR3 covers 17 residues. Germline CDR1 reads LGHNA; CDR2 reads YSLEER. CDR3 nucleotide sequence: TGCGCCAGCAGCCAAGTGAAGACAGACATTATGAACACTGAAGCTTTCTTT. Translated, it gives CASSQVKTDIMNTEAFF.

The V and J genes are TRBV5-1 and TRBJ2-7, with a possible D match to TRBD1 (6 bases). The CDR3 loop spans 13 amino acids. Between the trimmed V and J ends, which lost 5 bases and 5 bases, there was a span of 14 bases. CDR1 is SGHRS and CDR2 is YFSETQ in the germline V gene. CDR3 nucleotides: TGCGCCAGCAGTACAGGGTATTCCGACGAGCAGTACGTC. Translation: CASSTGYSDEQYV.

This chain uses TRBV4-1 with TRBJ2-3; 9 bases align to TRBD2. V lost 4 bases and J lost 1; bases outside the gene matches: 12. CDR3 length equals 18 residues. Germline values: CDR1 MGHRA, CDR2 YSYEKL. The CDR3 sequence: CASSRQATTSGRTDTQYF. The CDR3 DNA is TGCGCCAGCAGCCGCCAGGCAACGACTAGCGGACGCACAGATACGCAGTATTTT.

This clonotype was seen a handful of times. The genes are TRBV10-3 and TRBJ2-7; 10 bases agree with TRBD1. This CDR3 contains 11 residues. Trimming removed 10 bases from V and 7 bases from J; junction bases left unmatched: 4. The germline gives CDR1 ENHRY, CDR2 SYGVKD. The CDR3 coding sequence is TGTGCCACCGGACAGGGGGGGGAGCAGTACTTC. This codes for CATGQGGEQYF.

This clonotype was seen a few times. V is TRBV20-1 and J is TRBJ2-1; D is perhaps TRBD2 (5 bases). The germline V gene encodes CDR1 DFQATT and CDR2 SNEGSKA (reference sequence). The germline V and J ends were trimmed by 5 bases and 5 bases, with 13 bases remaining between them. This CDR3 spans 13 amino acids. In DNA form, the CDR3 reads TGCAGTGCTTTAGAGGGTCGTAACAATGAGCAGTTCTTC. This sequence encodes CSALEGRNNEQFF.

This clonotype appeared many times. This chain connects TRBV4-2 to TRBJ2-7, with D unresolved. Germline V gene sequence: CDR1 LGHNA, CDR2 YNFKEQ. This CDR3 comprises 16 residues. Between the trimmed V and J ends, which lost 1 base and 1 base, there was a span of 14 bases. CDR3 loop: CASSQVGPSLSYEQYF. The CDR3 DNA follows: TGTGCCAGCAGCCAAGTGGGTCCATCCCTGTCCTACGAGCAGTACTTC.

This clonotype was detected only a few times. The chain carries TRBV6-2 or TRBV6-3 and TRBJ1-1; D is perhaps TRBD1 (5 bases). The V gene lost 2 bases and the J gene lost 1 base, with 17 bases spanning the gap. This CDR3 has 17 amino acids. Germline CDR1 MNHEY, CDR2 SVGEGT. The CDR3 reads CASSYELFRDSNTEAFF. The CDR3 region has the DNA TGTGCCAGCAGTTACGAGCTGTTCAGGGATTCGAACACTGAAGCTTTCTTT.